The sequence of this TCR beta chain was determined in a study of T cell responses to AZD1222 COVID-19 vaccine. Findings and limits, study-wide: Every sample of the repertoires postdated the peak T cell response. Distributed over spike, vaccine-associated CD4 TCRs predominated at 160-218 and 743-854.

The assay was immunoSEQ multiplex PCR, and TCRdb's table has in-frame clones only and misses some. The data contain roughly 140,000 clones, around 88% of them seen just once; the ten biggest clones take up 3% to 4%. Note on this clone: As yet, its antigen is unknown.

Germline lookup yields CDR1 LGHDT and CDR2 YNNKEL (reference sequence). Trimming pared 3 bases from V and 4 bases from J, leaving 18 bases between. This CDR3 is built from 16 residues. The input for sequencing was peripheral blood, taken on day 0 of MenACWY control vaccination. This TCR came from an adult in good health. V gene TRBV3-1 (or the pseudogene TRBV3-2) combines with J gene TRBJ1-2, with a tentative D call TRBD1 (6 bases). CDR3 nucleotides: TGTGCCAGCAGCCAGGTGACAAGTCGAGGGGGCTATGGCTACACCTTC. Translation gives CASSQVTSRGGYGYTF.